This T cell receptor beta chain was documented in a study of cytomegalovirus exposure and HLA in healthy donors. Whole-study findings and limits: The classifier, whose performance was assessed in both the original and validation cohorts, reportedly diagnosed cytomegalovirus status with high specificity and sensitivity. One later analysis, an examination of the 100 to 150 validation repertoires, found that first-cohort TCR clusters tended to co-occur in them. Associated with cytomegalovirus, according to the listing, were 164 TCR beta chains.

The V and J ends lost 2 bases and 2 bases respectively, with 10 bases between them. The CDR3 contains 14 residues. Germline CDR1 and CDR2: MNHNS and SASEGT. Turning to this clone: Its antigen is currently unknown.

Clones were read by immunoSEQ multiplex PCR, and TCRdb kept only the in-frame ones, dropping some. Counted here are approximately 210,000 clones, more than 75% occurring once; the ten biggest clones make up roughly 1.5%. This chain joins TRBV6-1 and TRBJ2-7, with a tentative D call TRBD2 (6 bases). This TCR was recovered from a woman younger than 35 in good health and CMV-seronegative. The specimen was PBMCs. The CDR3 protein is CASSEPGLPYEQYF. Here the CDR3 DNA reads TGTGCCAGCAGTGAACCGGGACTCCCCTACGAGCAGTACTTC.